The following is a TCR beta chain sequence with its context. The antigen remains unidentified. J gave up 5 bases and V 0 bases, and 1 base lay outside the gene matches. This CDR3 has 14 residues. Germline V gene sequence: CDR1 SGHRS, CDR2 YFSETQ. PCR primers comprised 60 Vbeta and 13 Jbeta primers. This table comes from immunoSEQ multiplex PCR, and its TCRdb copy is limited to in-frame clones, with some not included. The sample shows about 190,000 clones, about 70% of them seen only once. These data are taken from a study of cytomegalovirus exposure and HLA in healthy donors. Study outcomes and limitations: An apparent linkage of common viral pathogens to several of the most significant clusters emerged in a later analysis. Among TCR sequences, most were rare, though some public TCRs appeared in many donors.

The rearrangement uses TRBV5-1 and TRBJ2-1; 8 nucleotides match TRBD1. Sequencing was performed on PBMCs. The clonotype originates from a woman aged 25 to 45 in good health and CMV-seronegative. The DNA of the CDR3 is TGCGCCAGCAGCTTGGGGGACAGGAACAATGAGCAGTTCTTC. Translation: CASSLGDRNNEQFF.